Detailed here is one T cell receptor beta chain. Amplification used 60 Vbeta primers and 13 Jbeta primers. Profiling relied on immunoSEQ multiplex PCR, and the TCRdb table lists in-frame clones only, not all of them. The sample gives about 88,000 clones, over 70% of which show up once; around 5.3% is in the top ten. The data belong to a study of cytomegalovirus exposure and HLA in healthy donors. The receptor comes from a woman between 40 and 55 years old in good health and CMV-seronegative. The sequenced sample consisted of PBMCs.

The CDR3 region is CASSIQGQPSTDTQYF. In DNA, the CDR3 is TGTGCCAGCAGCATCCAGGGACAACCAAGCACAGATACGCAGTATTTT. This chain links TRBV2 with TRBJ2-3; TRBD1 might be the D (6 bases). The CDR3 runs 16 residues. Between the trimmed V and J ends, which lost 6 bases and 0 bases, there was a span of 16 bases. Looked up from germline, CDR1 is SNHLY and CDR2 is FYNNEI.